This T cell receptor beta chain was recorded in a study of spatial heterogeneity in lung cancer. Across the whole study: An average of more than ten raw reads was observed per unique TCR and UMI combination.

The study tagged each TCR cDNA molecule with a unique molecular identifier. TCRdb re-derived calls from the 5' RACE reads in MiXCR, one entry per CDR3 protein. The sample records about 86,000 distinct CDR3 sequences, 10% to 15% being singletons. The germline V gene has CDR1 SGDLS and CDR2 YYNGEE. This CDR3 is built from 13 residues. Trimming took 3 bases from V and 7 from J; bases not matched to a gene: 7. Noted time point: sample taken at primary tumor resection. In each case, whole RNA from tumor, nontumor lung or frozen PBMC was sequenced unsorted. A total of under 80 untreated early-stage non-small cell lung cancer patients served as donors. This clonotype was counted a few times.

Sequencing was performed on PBMCs, taken at surgery. This clonotype was sampled from a male donor with early-stage non-small cell lung cancer. The rearrangement uses TRBV9 and TRBJ2-7; 7 positions agree with TRBD2. The CDR3 protein is CASSGGRDQEQYF. The CDR3 DNA reads as TGTGCCAGCAGCGGAGGGAGGGATCAAGAGCAGTACTTC. Filled out from reference TRBV9 and TRBJ2-7, the complete variable domain reads DSGVTQTPKHLITATGQRVTLRCSPRSGDLSVYWYQQSLDQGLQFLIQYYNGEERAKGNILERFSAQQFPDLHSELNLSSLELGDSALYFCASSGGRDQEQYFGPGTRLTVT.